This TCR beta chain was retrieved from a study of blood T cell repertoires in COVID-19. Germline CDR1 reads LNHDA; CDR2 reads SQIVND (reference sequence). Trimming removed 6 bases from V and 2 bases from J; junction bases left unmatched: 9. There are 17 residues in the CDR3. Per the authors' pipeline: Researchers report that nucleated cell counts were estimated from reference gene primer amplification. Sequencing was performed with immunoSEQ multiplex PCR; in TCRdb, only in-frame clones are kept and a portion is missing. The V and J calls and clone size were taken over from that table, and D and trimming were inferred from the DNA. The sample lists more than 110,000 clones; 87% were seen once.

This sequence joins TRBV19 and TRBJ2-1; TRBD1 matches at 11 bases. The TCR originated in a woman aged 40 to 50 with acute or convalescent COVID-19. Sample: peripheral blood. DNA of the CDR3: TGTGCCAGTAGCCTCCGGGACAGGGGGGTCCCCTACAATGAGCAGTTCTTC. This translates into CASSLRDRGVPYNEQFF.